This TCR beta chain was identified in a study of T cells expressing NK-cell markers. Broader study findings: Of the CD8+ T cells in five or six donors, about 1.0-7.5% belonged to dominant NKG2C+ clonotypes. A handful of donors showed these clonotypes also leading the CD3+CD56-NKG2C+ fraction.

Comment on this clonotype: Its antigen remains unidentified.

This CDR3 comprises 15 residues. Looked up from germline, CDR1 is KGHDR and CDR2 is SFDVKD. It was by 5'RACE template switching with UMIs that TCR beta cDNA was made. Reprocessing the 5' RACE reads, TCRdb reports a single entry for every CDR3 protein and omits DNA. The table gives over 350,000 distinct CDR3 sequences; the top ten clones make up roughly 10% of it. The sequence came from a woman aged 45 to 65 in good health. J is TRBJ2-1 and V is TRBV24-1; checking the TCRdb D call of TRBD2 is not possible without DNA. The sequencing sample was made of blood T cells: a sorted CD56 or NKG2C T cell subset, CD4+ or CD8+ T cells, or bulk PBMC T cells (not recorded which). The CDR3 region is CATSDGGGFGNEQFF.